Following are 30 T cell receptor beta chains from one sample sequenced in a study of T-cell memory formation after mild COVID-19. From the 5' RACE reads, TCRdb called clonotypes with MiXCR, one entry per CDR3 protein. The top ten clones hold roughly an eighth of a sample with 150,000 or so distinct CDR3 sequences, about 14% of them seen once. Sequencing was done on a sample of PBMCs or a T cell subset sorted from them (not recorded which). The receptor source for this set is an adult woman who had mild COVID-19 (a few samples of this study predate the infection). Cell type and time point are not known.

V gene TRBV19 combines with J gene TRBJ1-1; no definite D call. CDR1 LNHDA and CDR2 SQIVND come from the germline V gene (reference sequence). CDR3 length: 13 residues. Trimming took 7 bases from V and 3 from J, leaving 12 bases between them. The CDR3, as DNA: TGTGCCAGTACCTATCGCGGCTACACTGAAGCTTTCTTT. Residues: CASTYRGYTEAFF.

As DNA, the CDR3 is TGTGCCAGCAGCCTACCGGGGGGAGGGGTCCAAGAGACCCAGTACTTC. Its protein product is CASSLPGGGVQETQYF. The rearrangement joins TRBV7-8 to TRBJ2-5, with 7 bases aligning to TRBD2. Germline V gene data show CDR1 as SGHVS and CDR2 as FQNEAQ. This CDR3 is 16 amino acids long. Germline trimming cut 5 bases from V and 1 base from J; bases unmatched to any gene: 10.

This clonotype has just a few counts. The chain uses TRBV9 and TRBJ2-2, with a tentative D call TRBD1 (6 bases). CDR3 size: 16 residues. With 1 base removed from V and 4 bases from J, the gap between germline ends came to 14 bases. Per the germline V gene, CDR1 is SGDLS and CDR2 is YYNGEE. CDR3 sequence: CASSVSQGTTTGELFF. CDR3 DNA: TGTGCCAGCAGCGTAAGCCAGGGGACAACCACCGGGGAGCTGTTTTTT.

For this clonotype: A junction boundary mismatches the germline segment, possibly from a read error. This sequence joins TRBV20-1 and TRBJ2-3; 8 bases are a match to TRBD2. CDR1 DFQATT and CDR2 SNEGSKA come from the germline V gene (reference sequence). The CDR3 runs 16 residues. This CDR3 is CSARDLRRGEAHTQCF. The CDR3 nucleotides are TGCAGTGCTAGAGATCTCAGGCGGGGGGAGGCACATACGCAGTGTTTT.

This clonotype was counted a few times. The gene calls are TRBV5-3 and TRBJ2-1; D possibly uses TRBD1 or TRBD2 (5 bases each). TRBV5-3 is classed as an ORF, of uncertain function. The CDR3 totals 21 residues. Between the trimmed V and J ends, which lost 4 bases and 5 bases, there was a span of 34 bases. The CDR3 loop reads CARSVLQGTVVRGTGNNEQFF. CDR3 DNA sequence: TGTGCCAGAAGCGTATTGCAGGGTACGGTGGTGAGAGGAACGGGAAACAATGAGCAGTTCTTC.

The chain recombines TRBV4-3 with TRBJ2-1; no reliable D call. The CDR3 sequence is 13 residues long. Deletions cut 0 bases from V and 3 bases from J, with 3 bases between. Germline values: CDR1 LGHNA, CDR2 YSLEER. The CDR3 DNA reads as TGCGCCAGCAGCCAAGAGGGCTACAATGAGCAGTTCTTC. Its protein product is CASSQEGYNEQFF.

This clonotype turned up a few times. The rearrangement uses TRBV7-2 and TRBJ2-2; D gene unclear. The CDR3 is made up of 15 amino acids. V was shortened by 6 bases and J by 0 bases, with 11 bases between the two germline ends. Per germline, CDR1 SGHTA and CDR2 FQGNSA. CDR3 sequence: CASSRDTPNTGELFF. DNA for the CDR3: TGTGCCAGCAGTCGTGACACCCCGAACACCGGGGAGCTGTTTTTT.

The chain employs TRBV5-4 and TRBJ2-7; D remains ambiguous. CDR3 length: 16 amino acids. Trimming removed 0 bases at V and 5 bases at J, with 18 bases between. Germline CDR1 SGHNT, CDR2 YYREEE (reference sequence). CDR3 protein: CASSLVGRGPYHEQYF. For the CDR3, the DNA is TGTGCCAGCAGCTTGGTAGGTCGTGGGCCCTACCACGAGCAGTACTTC.

The chain employs TRBV12-3 or TRBV12-4 and TRBJ2-5, with D perhaps assigned TRBD1 or TRBD2 (7 bases each). The CDR3 has 16 amino acids. The V end was cut by 6 bases, the J end by 0 bases, with 17 bases between. CDR3 sequence (DNA): TGTGCCAGCAGAGACAGGGAGGGGGGGTACCAAGAGACCCAGTACTTC. This encodes CASRDREGGYQETQYF.

This clonotype was observed a handful of times. The chain links TRBV5-1 to TRBJ2-3; TRBD2 aligns across 9 bases. V lost 5 bases, J lost 1 base, and 5 bases stayed unmatched. This CDR3 is built from 15 residues. The V gene's germline CDR1 is SGHRS and CDR2 YFSETQ. The CDR3 is CASRAGGLGTDTQYF. In nucleotides, the CDR3 is TGCGCCAGCAGAGCGGGGGGTCTTGGCACAGATACGCAGTATTTT.

V gene TRBV30 combines with J gene TRBJ2-3; D call uncertain. CDR1 and CDR2 from the germline V gene are GTSNPN and SVGIG (reference sequence). The CDR3 contains 13 residues. The V gene lost 0 bases and the J gene lost 6 bases, with 10 bases spanning the gap. The DNA of the CDR3 is TGTGCCTGGAGTGTGGAGTGGCAGGATACGCAGTATTTT. The encoded protein is CAWSVEWQDTQYF.

This clonotype has only a few counts. The rearrangement links TRBV4-1 to TRBJ1-5, with D hard to call. The CDR3 spans 13 residues. V lost 1 base, J lost 9 bases, and 10 bases lay in between. Germline loops: CDR1 MGHRA, CDR2 YSYEKL. CDR3 amino acids: CASSQVPRTPQHF. The CDR3 DNA follows: TGCGCCAGCAGCCAAGTACCGAGAACGCCCCAGCATTTT.

The V gene is TRBV12-3 or TRBV12-4, the J gene TRBJ2-1; 14 bases align to TRBD2. The CDR3 length is 19 residues. V gave up 3 bases and J gave up 8 bases; unmatched junction bases: 15. The DNA for the CDR3 is TGTGCCAGCAGTTTTCGGCCTTGGGGTGGGACTAGCGGGAGCCATGAGCAGTTCTTC. Its protein product is CASSFRPWGGTSGSHEQFF.

This clonotype was counted a few times. The rearrangement links TRBV29-1 to TRBJ2-5; D is perhaps TRBD1 (6 bases). The CDR3 runs 13 residues. The germline V gene has CDR1 SQVTM and CDR2 ANQGSEA. V lost 7 bases to trimming and J lost 5 bases, with 17 bases between them. The CDR3 reads CSAERGRGETQYF. The CDR3, as DNA: TGCAGCGCGGAAAGAGGAAGGGGGGAGACCCAGTACTTC.

The chain joins TRBV13 to TRBJ2-1; the match to TRBD2 covers 8 bases. Unmatched junction bases numbered 5, after V lost 1 base and J lost 0 bases. This CDR3 comprises 17 residues. Per the germline V gene, CDR1 is PRHDT and CDR2 is FYEKMQ (reference sequence). CDR3 sequence reads: CASSLAGGLSSYNEQFF. CDR3 in DNA: TGTGCCAGCAGCTTAGCGGGAGGGTTGAGCTCCTACAATGAGCAGTTCTTC.

This clonotype was counted a few times. The rearrangement joins TRBV20-1 to TRBJ1-1, with D hard to call. Germline V gene lookup returns CDR1 DFQATT and CDR2 SNEGSKA (reference sequence). This CDR3 has 12 amino acids. Trimming left V 2 bases short and J 2 bases short, with 6 bases between. The CDR3 coding sequence is TGCAGTGCTAGACAGACAAACACTGAAGCTTTCTTT. As protein: CSARQTNTEAFF.

This clonotype was picked up many times. This rearrangement joins TRBV29-1 to TRBJ2-5, with D possibly called TRBD1 or TRBD2 (5 bases each). The CDR3 contains 12 residues. The V end was cut by 6 bases, the J end by 5 bases, with 13 bases between. The germline V gene encodes CDR1 SQVTM and CDR2 ANQGSEA. CDR3 residues: CSVPRGEETQYF. The CDR3 region has the DNA TGCAGCGTCCCGAGGGGAGAGGAGACCCAGTACTTC.

The rearrangement links TRBV7-9 to TRBJ1-2; 7 bases are a match to TRBD1. CDR1 and CDR2 from the germline V gene are SEHNR and FQNEAQ (reference sequence). The V and J ends lost 5 bases and 6 bases, in that order; junction bases with no gene match: 3. The CDR3 runs to 12 residues. The CDR3, as DNA: TGTGCCAGCAGCGTTACAGGGGATGGCTACACCTTC. Translation gives CASSVTGDGYTF.

The J gene is TRBJ2-4, the V gene TRBV20-1; 12 nucleotides match TRBD1. Germline V gene sequence: CDR1 DFQATT, CDR2 SNEGSKA (reference sequence). This CDR3 region has 17 residues. Germline trimming cut 3 bases from V and 8 bases from J; bases unmatched to any gene: 14. CDR3 in amino acids: CSASRPGQGAWSDIQYF. The CDR3 bases are TGCAGTGCTAGCCGGCCGGGACAGGGGGCTTGGTCGGACATTCAGTACTTC.

This clonotype has more than one count but fewer than ten. This chain uses TRBV7-9 with TRBJ2-3; weak D call: TRBD1 (6 bases). The CDR3 runs to 12 residues. Germline loops: CDR1 SEHNR, CDR2 FQNEAQ (reference sequence). Trimming stripped 4 bases from V and 5 bases from J, with 7 bases between. The CDR3 region has the DNA TGTGCCAGCAGCTCCAGGGGAGATACGCAGTATTTT. Translation: CASSSRGDTQYF.

J is TRBJ2-7 and V is TRBV7-3; TRBD2 matches at 9 bases. J was trimmed by 6 bases and V by 3 bases; bases with no gene match: 3. This CDR3 contains 13 residues. Germline CDR1 SGHTA, CDR2 FQGTGA. Written as DNA, the CDR3 is TGTGCCAGCAGCTTTCGGCGGGAGGGCGAGCAGTACTTC. This sequence encodes CASSFRREGEQYF.

This clonotype was seen a few times. The genes are TRBV20-1 and TRBJ2-1; D not resolved. The CDR3 sequence is 15 residues long. CDR1 DFQATT and CDR2 SNEGSKA come from the germline V gene (reference sequence). Written as DNA, the CDR3 is TGCAGCCTTTTTGGTGGGCCTAGCTCCTACAATGAGCAGTTCTTC. Protein: CSLFGGPSSYNEQFF.

The chain links TRBV7-2 to TRBJ2-7, with D perhaps TRBD2 (5 bases). The V gene's germline CDR1 is SGHTA and CDR2 FQGNSA. V gave up 1 base and J gave up 7 bases, with 14 bases separating them. The CDR3 covers 14 residues. This chain's CDR3 is CASSLVSSGGEQYF. As DNA, the CDR3 is TGTGCCAGCAGCTTAGTTTCGAGCGGAGGAGAGCAGTACTTC.

The chain is built from TRBV12-3 or TRBV12-4 and TRBJ2-1, with TRBD2 as a possible D gene (6 bases). The CDR3 is 14 residues long. V was cut by 5 bases and J by 4 bases, with 12 bases left in between. The CDR3 nucleotides are TGTGCCAGCAGTAGGGACTCGCTATACAATGAGCAGTTCTTC. Translating it yields CASSRDSLYNEQFF.

The V gene is TRBV5-6, the J gene TRBJ2-5; D possibly corresponds to TRBD2 (7 bases). CDR3 length: 15 amino acids. Germline V gene sequence: CDR1 SGHDT, CDR2 YYEEEE. V lost 4 bases, J lost 0 bases, and 13 bases lay in between. CDR3 DNA sequence: TGTGCCAGCAGCGTGCGGGGGCGGAACCAAGAGACCCAGTACTTC. Amino acid sequence: CASSVRGRNQETQYF.

The chain has TRBV4-1 and TRBJ2-1, with 13 bases aligning to TRBD2. Germline lookup yields CDR1 MGHRA and CDR2 YSYEKL. The V gene end was trimmed by 5 bases and the J gene end by 7 bases; junction bases not matched to a gene: 23. The CDR3 is made up of 21 amino acids. Written as DNA, the CDR3 is TGCGCCAGCAGCGAAGCCCGGGACAGGGGGACTAGCGGGGCCCTCTGGAATGAGCAGTTCTTC. As protein: CASSEARDRGTSGALWNEQFF.

This clonotype was observed a few times. The V and J genes are TRBV5-1 and TRBJ2-1, with TRBD1 identical over 8 bases. CDR1 SGHRS and CDR2 YFSETQ come from the germline V gene. V was pared by 0 bases and J by 5 bases, with 1 base of the junction left unmatched. The CDR3 is 14 amino acids. This CDR3 is CASSLGQGNNEQFF. The CDR3 DNA is TGCGCCAGCAGCTTGGGACAGGGGAACAATGAGCAGTTCTTC.

This sequence joins TRBV20-1 and TRBJ1-1; D remains ambiguous. Germline lookup yields CDR1 DFQATT and CDR2 SNEGSKA (reference sequence). This CDR3 has 13 residues. V lost 0 bases, J lost 0 bases, and 5 bases lay in between. This CDR3 reads CSARDVLNTEAFF. In nucleotides, the CDR3 is TGCAGTGCTAGAGATGTCTTGAACACTGAAGCTTTCTTT.

This clonotype was counted only a few times. The chain couples TRBV20-1 to TRBJ2-1; maybe TRBD2 (6 bases). Per the germline V gene, CDR1 is DFQATT and CDR2 is SNEGSKA (reference sequence). The CDR3 has 13 residues. The V end lost 2 bases, the J end lost 9 bases, and 14 bases lay between the germline ends. CDR3 bases: TGCAGTGCTAGAAGACTAGGTGGTAGTGAGCAGTTCTTC. Translating it yields CSARRLGGSEQFF.

The chain joins TRBV11-2 to TRBJ1-4, with 8 nucleotides matching TRBD1. This CDR3 region has 15 residues. The V and J ends lost 3 bases and 7 bases, in that order; junction bases with no gene match: 7. Per germline, CDR1 SGHAT and CDR2 FQNNGV. DNA for the CDR3: TGTGCCAGCAGCTTGACAGGGGTTAAGAGTGAAAAACTGTTTTTT. The encoded protein is CASSLTGVKSEKLFF.